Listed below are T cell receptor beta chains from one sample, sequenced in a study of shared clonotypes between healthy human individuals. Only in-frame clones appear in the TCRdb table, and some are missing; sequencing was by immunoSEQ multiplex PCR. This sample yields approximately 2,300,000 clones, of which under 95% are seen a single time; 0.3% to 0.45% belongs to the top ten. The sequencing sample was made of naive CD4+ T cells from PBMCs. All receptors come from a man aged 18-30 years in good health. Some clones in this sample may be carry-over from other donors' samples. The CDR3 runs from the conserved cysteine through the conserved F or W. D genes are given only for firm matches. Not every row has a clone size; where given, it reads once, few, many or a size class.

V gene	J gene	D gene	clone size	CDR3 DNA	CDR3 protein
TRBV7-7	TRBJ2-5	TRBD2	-	TGTGCCAGCAGCTCCGCGGGGGGAGCGGGAGTCGGAGAGACCCAGTACTTC	CASSSAGGAGVGETQYF
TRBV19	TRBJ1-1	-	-	TGTGCCAGTAGTCCAGTGATCTTGAACACTGAAGCTTTCTTT	CASSPVILNTEAFF
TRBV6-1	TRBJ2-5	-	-	TGTGCCAGCAGTGAATTAGAGCAGGGGTACCAAGAGACCCAGTACTTC	CASSELEQGYQETQYF
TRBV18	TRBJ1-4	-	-	TGTGCCAGCTCACCACCGGGACTCTCTCGGACTAATGAAAAACTGTTTTTT	CASSPPGLSRTNEKLFF
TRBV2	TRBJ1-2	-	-	TGTGCCAGCAGGTTAGACAGATATGGCTACACCTTC	CASRLDRYGYTF
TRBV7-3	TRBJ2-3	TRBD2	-	TGTGCCAGCAGCTTAAGAGGGGTGGCGGGAGATCTTGATACGCAGTATTTT	CASSLRGVAGDLDTQYF
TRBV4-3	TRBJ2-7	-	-	TGCGCCAGCAGCCAAGGGGCAGCGCCCGGGCCCTACGAGCAGTACTTC	CASSQGAAPGPYEQYF
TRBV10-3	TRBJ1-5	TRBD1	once	TGTGCCATCAGTAGACAGGGCCCCAATCAGCCCCAGCATTTT	CAISRQGPNQPQHF
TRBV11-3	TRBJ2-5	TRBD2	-	TGTGCCAGCAGCCGAGTAGCGGGAGAGGGAGAGACCCAGTACTTC	CASSRVAGEGETQYF
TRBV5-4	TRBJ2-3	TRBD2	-	TGTGCCAGCAGCGGAACTAGCGGGAGTTTAACAGATACGCAGTATTTT	CASSGTSGSLTDTQYF
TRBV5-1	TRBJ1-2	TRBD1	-	TGCGCCAGCCGGGACAGAAATGGCTACACCTTC	CASRDRNGYTF
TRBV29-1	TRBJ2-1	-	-	TGCAGCGTTGCCTCTTATCGCTCCTACAATGAGCAGTTCTTC	CSVASYRSYNEQFF
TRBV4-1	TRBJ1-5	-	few	TGCGCCAGCAGCCAAGAAGGAGGTAGCAATCAGCCCCAGCATTTT	CASSQEGGSNQPQHF
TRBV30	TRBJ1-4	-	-	TGTGCCTGGAGGCGAAACGGGCCCGGAGGGGGAACTAATGAAAAACTGTTTTTT	CAWRRNGPGGGTNEKLFF
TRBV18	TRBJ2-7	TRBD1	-	TGTGCCAGCTCACCCGGACAGGATTACTACGAGCAGTACTTC	CASSPGQDYYEQYF
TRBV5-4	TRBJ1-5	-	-	TGTGCCAGCAGCTTGGGTCCCAGCGGTGGGCAGCCCCAGCATTTT	CASSLGPSGGQPQHF
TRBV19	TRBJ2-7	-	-	TGTGCCAGTAGTACTTGGGGGGACGGAAGCTCCTACGAGCAGTACTTC	CASSTWGDGSSYEQYF
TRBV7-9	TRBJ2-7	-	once	TGTGCCAGCTCCGGAGGGGGGTCCTCCTACGAGCAGTACTTC	CASSGGGSSYEQYF
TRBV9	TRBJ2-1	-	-	TGTGCCAGCAGCGTAAGGGGTGACGACGGGTACAATGAGCAGTTCTTC	CASSVRGDDGYNEQFF
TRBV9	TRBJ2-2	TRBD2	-	TGTGCCAGCGGGCTAGCGGGAGCGGGATCCGGGGAGCTGTTTTTT	CASGLAGAGSGELFF
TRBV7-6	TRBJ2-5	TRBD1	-	TGTGCCAGCAGCTTAGCGGGGACAGGGGGCGGGGAGACCCAGTACTTC	CASSLAGTGGGETQYF
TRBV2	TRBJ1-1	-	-	TGTGCCAGCAGTGAAGCGCTGGGGGGGTGGACTGAAGCTTTCTTT	CASSEALGGWTEAFF
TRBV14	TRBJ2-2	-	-	TGTGCCAGCAGCCAAAGGGGGGTTTACACCGGGGAGCTGTTTTTT	CASSQRGVYTGELFF
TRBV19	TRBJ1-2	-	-	TGTGCCAGTAGTATAGACAGGGGACCCTATGGCTACACCTTC	CASSIDRGPYGYTF
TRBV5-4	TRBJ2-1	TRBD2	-	TGTGCCAGCAGCCCCGGCGGGAGGTCAAACAATGAGCAGTTCTTC	CASSPGGRSNNEQFF
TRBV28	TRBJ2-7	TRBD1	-	TGTGCCAGCAGACGACCACAGGGGGCGTCATACGAGCAGTACTTC	CASRRPQGASYEQYF
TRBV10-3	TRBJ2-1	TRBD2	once	TGTGCCATCAGTGGACCGAATAGCGGGAGGGCCGGGAATGAGCAGTTCTTC	CAISGPNSGRAGNEQFF
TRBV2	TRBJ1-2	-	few	TGTGCCAGCAGTGAATATTCGGGGGTAACTGGCTACACCTTC	CASSEYSGVTGYTF
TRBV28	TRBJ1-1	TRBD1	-	TGTGCCAGCGTTGCCCTCCCGGGACAGGGCCCCTTGGGCACTGAAGCTTTCTTT	CASVALPGQGPLGTEAFF
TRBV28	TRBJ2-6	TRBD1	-	TGTGCCAGCATATACAGACAGGGGAAGACTGGGGCCAACGTCCTGACTTTC	CASIYRQGKTGANVLTF
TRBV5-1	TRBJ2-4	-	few	TGCGCCAGCAGCTTGGGTCTAGCCAAAAACATTCAGTACTTC	CASSLGLAKNIQYF
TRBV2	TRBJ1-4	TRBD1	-	TGTGCCAGCACGAGAACAGCCGGACAGGGGGAAGAAAAACTGTTTTTT	CASTRTAGQGEEKLFF
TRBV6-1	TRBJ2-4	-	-	TGTGCCAGCAGTGAAGATTGGGCACGGTCAAACATTCAGTACTTC	CASSEDWARSNIQYF
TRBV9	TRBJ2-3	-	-	TGTGCCAGCAGCTCCGCCGTGGGCACAGATACGCAGTATTTT	CASSSAVGTDTQYF
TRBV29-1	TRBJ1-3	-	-	TGCAGCGTTGAAATAATCTCTGGAAACACCATATATTTT	CSVEIISGNTIYF
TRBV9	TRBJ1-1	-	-	TGTGCCAGCAGCATCCGAGGAGACACTGAAGCTTTCTTT	CASSIRGDTEAFF
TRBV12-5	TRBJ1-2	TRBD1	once	TGTGCTAGTGCTCCCGGACAGGGCTTAGGTGGCTACACCTTC	CASAPGQGLGGYTF
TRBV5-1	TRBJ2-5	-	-	TGCGCCAGCAGCCCCTGGACAGGAGGGCAAGAGACCCAGTACTTC	CASSPWTGGQETQYF
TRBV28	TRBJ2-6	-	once	TGTGCCAGCGGGCGACAGTCCTCTGGGGCCAACGTCCTGACTTTC	CASGRQSSGANVLTF
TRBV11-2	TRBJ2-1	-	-	TGTGCCAGCAGCTTCACAGGGAGCAATGAGCAGTTCTTC	CASSFTGSNEQFF
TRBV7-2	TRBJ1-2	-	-	TGTGCCAGCAGCTCCAGGGCCTCCCTCTCCCATGGCTACACCTTC	CASSSRASLSHGYTF
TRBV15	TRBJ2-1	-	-	TGTGCCACCAGCAGGTCTGGGCTAGCGCTTGAGCAGTTCTTC	CATSRSGLALEQFF
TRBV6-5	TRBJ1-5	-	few	TGTGCCAGCAGCTCCAGGGTCCTACAGCCCCAGCATTTT	CASSSRVLQPQHF
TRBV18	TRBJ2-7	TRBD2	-	TGTGCCAGCTCAAGACTAGCGACCTCCTCCTACGAGCAGTACTTC	CASSRLATSSYEQYF
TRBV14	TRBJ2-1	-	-	TGTGCCAGCAGCCTAAGGGCTCCAAGTGAGCAGTTCTTC	CASSLRAPSEQFF
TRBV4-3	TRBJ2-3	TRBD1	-	TGCGCCAGCAGCCAACCGGGACAGGGGGCAGATACGCAGTATTTT	CASSQPGQGADTQYF
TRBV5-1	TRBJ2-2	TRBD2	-	TGCGCCAGCACCCCGGGACTAGCGGGAGAGGGCACCGGGGAGCTGTTTTTT	CASTPGLAGEGTGELFF
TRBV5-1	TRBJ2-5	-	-	TGCGCCAGCAGCTCGGGGTCGGGGGTCCAAGAGACCCAGTACTTC	CASSSGSGVQETQYF
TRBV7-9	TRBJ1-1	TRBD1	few	TGTGCCAGCAGCTTTGGACAGGGGGCTGTTGAAGCTTTCTTT	CASSFGQGAVEAFF
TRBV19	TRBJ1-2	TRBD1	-	TGTGCCAGTACCCCAACGGACAGGGAAGGGACCTATGGCTACACCTTC	CASTPTDREGTYGYTF
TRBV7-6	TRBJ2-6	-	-	TGTGCCAGCAGCTTAGCCGCACCCAGGCACTCTGGGGCCAACGTCCTGACTTTC	CASSLAAPRHSGANVLTF
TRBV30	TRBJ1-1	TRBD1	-	TGTGCCTGGAGTCCTTACGACAGGGGGAACACTGAAGCTTTCTTT	CAWSPYDRGNTEAFF
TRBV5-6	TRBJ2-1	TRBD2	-	TGTGCCAGCAGCACGGGACTAGCGGGAGGGCCTGAGCAGTTCTTC	CASSTGLAGGPEQFF